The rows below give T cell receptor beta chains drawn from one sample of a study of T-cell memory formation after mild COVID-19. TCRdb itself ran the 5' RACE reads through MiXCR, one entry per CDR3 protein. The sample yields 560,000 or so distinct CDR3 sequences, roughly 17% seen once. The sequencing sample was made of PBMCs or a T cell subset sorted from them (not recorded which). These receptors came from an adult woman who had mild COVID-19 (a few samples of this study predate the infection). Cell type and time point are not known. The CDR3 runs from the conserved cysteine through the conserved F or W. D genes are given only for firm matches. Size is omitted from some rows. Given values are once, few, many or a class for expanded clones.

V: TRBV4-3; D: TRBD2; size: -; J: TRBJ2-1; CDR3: CASSQLPTSGRLYEQFF; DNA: TGCGCCAGCAGCCAACTACCGACTAGCGGGAGGTTGTATGAGCAGTTCTTC
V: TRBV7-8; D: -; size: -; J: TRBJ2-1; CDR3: CASSLGKDGWSEQFF; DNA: TGTGCCAGCAGCTTAGGCAAAGATGGGTGGAGTGAGCAGTTCTTC
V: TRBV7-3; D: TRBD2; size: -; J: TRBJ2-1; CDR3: CASSLSGSGRQNEQFF; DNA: TGTGCCAGCAGCTTAAGCGGTAGCGGGCGTCAAAATGAGCAGTTCTTC
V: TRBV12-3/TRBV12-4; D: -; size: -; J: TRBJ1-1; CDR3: CASRLQEGNTEAFF; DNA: TGTGCCAGCAGGCTACAGGAGGGGAACACTGAAGCTTTCTTT
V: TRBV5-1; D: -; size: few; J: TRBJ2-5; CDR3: CASSLYVGQETQYF; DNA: TGCGCCAGCAGCTTGTATGTCGGCCAAGAGACCCAGTACTTC
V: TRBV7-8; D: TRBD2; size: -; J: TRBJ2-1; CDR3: CASSLGLAASNEQFF; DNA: TGTGCCAGCAGCCTGGGACTAGCCGCCTCCAATGAGCAGTTCTTC
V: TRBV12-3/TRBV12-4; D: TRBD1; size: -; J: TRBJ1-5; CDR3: CASSADRGGNQPQHF; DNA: TGTGCCAGCAGTGCGGACAGGGGAGGTAATCAGCCCCAGCATTTT
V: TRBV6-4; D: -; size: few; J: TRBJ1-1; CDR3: CASSVDRTGTEAFF; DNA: TGTGCCAGCAGTGTCGACCGCACGGGCACTGAAGCTTTCTTT
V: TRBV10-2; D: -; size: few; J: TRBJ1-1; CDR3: CASRGVTGTEAFF; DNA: TGCGCCAGCAGGGGGGTAACGGGCACTGAAGCTTTCTTT
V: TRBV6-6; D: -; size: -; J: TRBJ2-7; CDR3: CDSSLPPLRGSSYEQYF; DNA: TGTGACAGCAGTCTACCCCCCTTGAGGGGGAGCTCCTACGAGCAGTACTTC
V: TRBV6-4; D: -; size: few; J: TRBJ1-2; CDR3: CASSLGGPDGALYGYTF; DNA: TGTGCCAGCAGCCTAGGGGGGCCGGACGGTGCCCTCTATGGCTACACCTTC
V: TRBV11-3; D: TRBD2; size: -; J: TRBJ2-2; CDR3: CASSRGLARDTGELFF; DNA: TGTGCCAGCAGCCGCGGACTAGCTCGGGACACCGGGGAGCTGTTTTTT
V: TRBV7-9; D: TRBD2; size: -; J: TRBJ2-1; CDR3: CASRSTSVSYNEQFF; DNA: TGTGCCAGCAGGTCGACTAGCGTATCCTACAATGAGCAGTTCTTC
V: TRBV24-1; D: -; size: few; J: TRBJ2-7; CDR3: CATHVGYEQYF; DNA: TGTGCCACCCACGTGGGCTACGAGCAGTACTTC
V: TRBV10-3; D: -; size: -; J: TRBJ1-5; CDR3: CAISDEIRKPQHF; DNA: TGTGCCATCAGTGACGAAATTAGGAAGCCCCAGCATTTT
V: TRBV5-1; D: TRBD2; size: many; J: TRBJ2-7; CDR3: CASSLGGGSYEQYF; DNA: TGCGCCAGCAGCTTGGGCGGGGGCTCCTACGAGCAGTACTTC
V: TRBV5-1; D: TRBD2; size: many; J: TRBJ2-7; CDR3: CASSPGTSGYEQYF; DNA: TGTGCCAGCAGCCCCGGGACTAGCGGCTACGAGCAGTACTTC
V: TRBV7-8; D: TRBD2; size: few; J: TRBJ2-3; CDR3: CASSLLAGEGLGTDTQYF; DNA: TGTGCCAGCAGCTTATTAGCGGGGGAAGGCTTGGGCACAGATACGCAGTATTTT
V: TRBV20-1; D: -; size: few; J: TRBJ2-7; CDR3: CSARLGASKEQYF; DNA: TGCAGTGCTAGATTAGGGGCCTCTAAGGAGCAGTACTTC
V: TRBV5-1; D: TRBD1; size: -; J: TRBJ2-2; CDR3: CASSFGQGATGELFF; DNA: TGCGCCAGCAGCTTCGGACAGGGGGCGACCGGGGAGCTGTTTTTT
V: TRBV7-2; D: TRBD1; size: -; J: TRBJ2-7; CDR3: CASSPTGGIYEQYF; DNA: TGTGCCAGCAGCCCGACAGGGGGTATTTACGAGCAGTACTTC
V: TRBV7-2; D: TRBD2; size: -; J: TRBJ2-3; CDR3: CASSERLAGTDTQYF; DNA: TGTGCCAGCAGCGAGCGACTAGCGGGCACAGATACGCAGTATTTT
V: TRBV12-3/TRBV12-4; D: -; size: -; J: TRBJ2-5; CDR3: CASRLAWETQYF; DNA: TGTGCCAGCAGACTAGCCTGGGAGACCCAGTACTTC
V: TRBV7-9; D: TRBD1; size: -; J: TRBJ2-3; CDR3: CASSSGTGGVDTQYF; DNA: TGTGCCAGCAGCTCCGGGACAGGGGGTGTGGATACGCAGTATTTT
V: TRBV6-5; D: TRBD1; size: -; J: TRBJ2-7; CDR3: CASTYGTGGYEQYF; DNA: TGTGCCAGCACTTACGGGACAGGGGGCTACGAGCAGTACTTC
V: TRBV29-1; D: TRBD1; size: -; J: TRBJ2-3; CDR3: CSAWTGGTDTQYF; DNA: TGCAGCGCCTGGACAGGGGGCACAGATACGCAGTATTTT
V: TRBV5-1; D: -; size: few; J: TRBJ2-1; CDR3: CASSLGRVSGNEQFF; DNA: TGCGCCAGCAGCTTGGGCCGAGTGAGTGGCAATGAGCAGTTCTTC
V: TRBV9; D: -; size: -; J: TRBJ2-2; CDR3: CASSVSTGELFF; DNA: TGTGCCAGCAGCGTATCCACCGGGGAGCTGTTTTTT
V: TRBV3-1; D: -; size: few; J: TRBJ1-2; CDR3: CASSLPTPFPEGNYTF; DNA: TGTGCCAGCAGCCTACCAACTCCTTTCCCCGAAGGTAACTACACCTTC
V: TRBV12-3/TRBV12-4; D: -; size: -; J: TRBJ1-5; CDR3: CASSSTYEADQPQHF; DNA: TGTGCCAGCAGTTCGACGTACGAGGCGGATCAGCCCCAGCATTTT
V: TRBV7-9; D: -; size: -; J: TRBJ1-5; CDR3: CASSPAPNQPQHF; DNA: TGTGCCAGCAGTCCTGCCCCTAATCAGCCCCAGCATTTT
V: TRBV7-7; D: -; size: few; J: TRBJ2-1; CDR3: CASSLDVGLGEQFF; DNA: TGTGCTAGCAGCTTAGATGTGGGGCTTGGTGAGCAGTTCTTC
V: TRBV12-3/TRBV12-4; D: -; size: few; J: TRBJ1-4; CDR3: CASSFTGRNEKLFF; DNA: TGTGCCAGCAGTTTCACTGGACGTAATGAAAAACTGTTTTTT
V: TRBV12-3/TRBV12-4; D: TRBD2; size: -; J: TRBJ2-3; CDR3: CASTQSGGSVRTDTQYF; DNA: TGTGCCAGCACTCAAAGCGGGGGGTCTGTTCGCACAGATACGCAGTATTTT
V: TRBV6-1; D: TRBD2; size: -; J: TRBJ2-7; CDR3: CASSRLPSGGAYEQYF; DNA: TGTGCCAGCAGCCGACTGCCTAGCGGGGGGGCCTACGAGCAGTACTTC
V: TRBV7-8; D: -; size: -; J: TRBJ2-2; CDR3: CASSPFSQGGELFF; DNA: TGTGCCAGCAGCCCATTCAGTCAAGGTGGGGAGCTGTTTTTT
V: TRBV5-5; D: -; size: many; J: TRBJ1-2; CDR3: CASSTGSMNSGYTF; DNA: TGTGCCAGCAGTACGGGATCTATGAATTCTGGCTACACCTTC
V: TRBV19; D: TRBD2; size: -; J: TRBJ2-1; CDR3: CASSIGGGGANEQFF; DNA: TGTGCCAGTAGTATAGGGGGCGGGGGGGCCAATGAGCAGTTCTTC
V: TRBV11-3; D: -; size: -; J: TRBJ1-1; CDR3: CASSFSETEAFF; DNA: TGTGCCAGCAGCTTTTCAGAAACTGAAGCTTTCTTT
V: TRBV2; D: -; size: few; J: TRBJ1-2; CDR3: CASSSIERGPGGPYGYTF; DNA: TGTGCCAGCAGCTCGATTGAACGTGGACCCGGAGGGCCCTATGGCTACACCTTC
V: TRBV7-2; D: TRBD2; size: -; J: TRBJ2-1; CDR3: CASSRTSGRFNEQFF; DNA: TGTGCCAGCAGCCGGACTAGCGGGAGGTTCAATGAGCAGTTCTTC
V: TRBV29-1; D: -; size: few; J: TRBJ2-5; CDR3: CSVEGVGNQETQYF; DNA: TGCAGCGTTGAAGGGGTCGGAAATCAAGAGACCCAGTACTTC
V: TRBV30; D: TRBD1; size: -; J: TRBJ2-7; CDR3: CAWSMGTGGYEQYF; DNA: TGTGCCTGGAGTATGGGGACAGGGGGCTACGAGCAGTACTTC
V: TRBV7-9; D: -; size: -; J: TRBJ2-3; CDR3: CASTQGGLPTDTQYF; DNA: TGTGCCAGCACCCAAGGGGGTCTGCCCACAGATACGCAGTATTTT
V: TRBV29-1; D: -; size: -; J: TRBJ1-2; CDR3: CSVEAARGRDGYTF; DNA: TGCAGCGTTGAAGCGGCCAGGGGAAGGGATGGCTACACCTTC
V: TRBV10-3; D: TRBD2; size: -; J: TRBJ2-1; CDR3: CAISDERGFSYNEQFF; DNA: TGTGCCATCAGCGACGAGCGGGGCTTCTCCTACAATGAGCAGTTCTTC
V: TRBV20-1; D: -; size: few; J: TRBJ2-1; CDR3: CSDNEQFF; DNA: TGCAGTGACAATGAGCAGTTCTTC
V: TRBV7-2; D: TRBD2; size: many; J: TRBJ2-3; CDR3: CASSLLAGADTQYF; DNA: TGTGCCAGCAGCTTACTGGCGGGAGCAGATACGCAGTATTTT
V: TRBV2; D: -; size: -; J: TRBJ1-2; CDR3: CASSEISDRRDYGYTF; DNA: TGTGCCAGCAGTGAGATTTCGGACAGAAGAGACTATGGCTACACCTTC
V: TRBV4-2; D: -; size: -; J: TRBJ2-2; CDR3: CASSQAQTYTGELFF; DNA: TGTGCCAGCAGCCAAGCACAGACCTACACCGGGGAGCTGTTTTTT
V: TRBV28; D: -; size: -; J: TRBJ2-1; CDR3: CASARSPVDEQFF; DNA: TGTGCCAGCGCTAGGAGCCCTGTTGATGAGCAGTTCTTC
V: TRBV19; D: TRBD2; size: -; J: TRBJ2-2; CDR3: CASSMWGDYWRAGELFF; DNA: TGTGCCAGTAGTATGTGGGGGGACTACTGGAGGGCCGGGGAGCTGTTTTTT
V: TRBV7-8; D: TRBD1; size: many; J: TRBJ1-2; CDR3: CASSLHRDRGYAGYTF; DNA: TGTGCCAGCAGCCTCCACCGGGACAGGGGATACGCCGGCTACACCTTC
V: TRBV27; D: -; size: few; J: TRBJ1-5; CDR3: CASTPVGGNQPQHF; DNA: TGTGCCAGCACCCCTGTGGGGGGCAATCAGCCCCAGCATTTT